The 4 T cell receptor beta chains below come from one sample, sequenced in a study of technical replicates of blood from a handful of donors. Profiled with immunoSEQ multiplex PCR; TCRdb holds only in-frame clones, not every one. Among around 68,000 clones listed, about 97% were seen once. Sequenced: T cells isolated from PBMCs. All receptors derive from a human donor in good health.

For the CDR3, the DNA is TGTGCCAGCTCACCACTAGCGGGAGGTTACAATGAGCAGTTCTTC. Protein product: CASSPLAGGYNEQFF. The genes are TRBV18 and TRBJ2-1; 10 bases fit TRBD2. V lost 1 base to trimming and J lost 4 bases; unmatched junction nucleotides: 1. Germline values: CDR1 KGHSH, CDR2 LQKENI. CDR3 length: 15 amino acids.

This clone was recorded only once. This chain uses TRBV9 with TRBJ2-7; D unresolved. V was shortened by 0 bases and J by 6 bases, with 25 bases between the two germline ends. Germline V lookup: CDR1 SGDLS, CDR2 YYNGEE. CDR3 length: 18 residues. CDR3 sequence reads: CASSVVCQAQPPRREQYF. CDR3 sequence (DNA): TGTGCCAGCAGCGTAGTGTGCCAAGCGCAACCCCCTCGTCGCGAGCAGTACTTC.

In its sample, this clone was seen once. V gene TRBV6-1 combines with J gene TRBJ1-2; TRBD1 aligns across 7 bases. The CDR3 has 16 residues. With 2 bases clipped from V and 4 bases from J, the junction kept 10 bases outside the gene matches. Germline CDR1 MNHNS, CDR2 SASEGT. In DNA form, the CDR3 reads TGTGCCAGCAGTGAACATGGTCAGGGGGGTAGCTATGGCTACACCTTC. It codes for CASSEHGQGGSYGYTF.

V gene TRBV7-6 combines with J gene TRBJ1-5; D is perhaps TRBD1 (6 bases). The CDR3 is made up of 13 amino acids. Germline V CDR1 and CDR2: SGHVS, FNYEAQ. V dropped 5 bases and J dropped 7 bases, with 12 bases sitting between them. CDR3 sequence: CASSLNREQPQHF. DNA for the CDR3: TGTGCCAGCAGCCTAAACAGGGAGCAGCCCCAGCATTTT.